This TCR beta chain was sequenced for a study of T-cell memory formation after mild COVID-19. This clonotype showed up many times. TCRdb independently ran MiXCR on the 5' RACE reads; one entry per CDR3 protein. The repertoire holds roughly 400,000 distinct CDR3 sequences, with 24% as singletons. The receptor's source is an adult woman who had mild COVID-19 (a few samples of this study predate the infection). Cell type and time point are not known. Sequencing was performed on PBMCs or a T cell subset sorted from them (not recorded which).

CDR3 amino acids: CASSPIRTSASYEQYF. As DNA, the CDR3 is TGTGCCAGCTCACCCATTAGGACTAGCGCGTCCTACGAGCAGTACTTC. The chain carries TRBV18 and TRBJ2-7; 9 positions match TRBD2. Per germline, CDR1 KGHSH and CDR2 LQKENI. J was trimmed by 1 base and V by 3 bases; bases with no gene match: 7. The CDR3 covers 16 residues.